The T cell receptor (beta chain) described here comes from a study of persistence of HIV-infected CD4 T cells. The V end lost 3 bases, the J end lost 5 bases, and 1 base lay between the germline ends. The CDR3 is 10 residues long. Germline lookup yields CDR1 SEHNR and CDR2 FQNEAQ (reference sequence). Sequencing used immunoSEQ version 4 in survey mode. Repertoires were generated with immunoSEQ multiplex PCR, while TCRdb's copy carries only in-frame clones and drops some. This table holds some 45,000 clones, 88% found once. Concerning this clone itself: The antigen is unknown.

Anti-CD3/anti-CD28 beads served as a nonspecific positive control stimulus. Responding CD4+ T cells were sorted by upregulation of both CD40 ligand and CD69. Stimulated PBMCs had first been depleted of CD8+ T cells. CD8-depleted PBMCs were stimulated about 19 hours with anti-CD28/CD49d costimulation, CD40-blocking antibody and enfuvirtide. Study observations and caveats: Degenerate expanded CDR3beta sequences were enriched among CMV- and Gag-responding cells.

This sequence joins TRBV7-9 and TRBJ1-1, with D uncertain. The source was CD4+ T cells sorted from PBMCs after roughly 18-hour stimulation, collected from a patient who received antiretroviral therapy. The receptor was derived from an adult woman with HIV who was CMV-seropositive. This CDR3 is CASSFTEAFF. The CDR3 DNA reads TGTGCCAGCAGCTTTACTGAAGCTTTCTTT.